This T cell receptor beta chain was documented in a study of blood T cell repertoires in COVID-19. Method: immunoSEQ multiplex PCR; TCRdb's copy keeps in-frame clones and lacks some. Of about 230,000 clones listed, more than 65% are singletons. The clonotype was recovered from a woman in her thirties or forties who had recovered from COVID-19. The specimen was peripheral blood.

CDR3 residues: CASSLSGGNEKLFF. Here the CDR3 DNA reads TGTGCCAGCAGCCTCTCGGGAGGTAATGAAAAACTGTTTTTT. V is TRBV3-1 (or the pseudogene TRBV3-2) and J is TRBJ1-4, with D unresolved. With 4 bases removed from V and 4 bases from J, the gap between germline ends came to 10 bases. Germline CDR1 is LGHDT and CDR2 is YNNKEL (reference sequence). The CDR3 runs 14 residues.